What follows are 32 T cell receptor beta chains derived from one specimen sequenced in a study of blood T cell repertoires in COVID-19. Generated by immunoSEQ multiplex PCR, the TCRdb table keeps only in-frame clones and is missing some. The sample lists about 270,000 clones; 85% to 90% were seen once. Sequencing used PBMCs or T cells enriched from blood (not recorded which). The receptors originated from a woman in her twenties or thirties with acute COVID-19.

The chain employs TRBV24-1 and TRBJ2-1, with TRBD2 matching over 9 bases. The V segment lost 1 base and the J segment 5 bases; nucleotides outside the gene matches: 2. Per germline, CDR1 KGHDR and CDR2 SFDVKD. The CDR3 totals 15 residues. The chain's CDR3 is CATSDFLAGDNEQFF. CDR3 DNA: TGTGCCACCAGTGATTTCTTAGCGGGAGACAATGAGCAGTTCTTC.

This chain links TRBV7-9 with TRBJ1-4; D unclear. Per the germline V gene, CDR1 is SEHNR and CDR2 is FQNEAQ (reference sequence). The V end was cut by 3 bases, the J end by 3 bases, with 11 bases between. There are 15 residues in the CDR3. The chain's CDR3 is CASSFSARANEKLFF. CDR3 nucleotides: TGTGCCAGCAGCTTTTCTGCCCGAGCTAATGAAAAACTGTTTTTT. The whole variable domain, remainder taken from reference TRBV7-9 and TRBJ1-4, is DTGVSQNPRHKITKRGQNVTFRCDPISEHNRLYWYRQTLGQGPEFLTYFQNEAQLEKSRLLSDRFSAERPKGSFSTLEIQRTEQGDSAMYLCASSFSARANEKLFFGSGTQLSVL.

This clone was observed once. Compared with germline, one end of the junction differs, possibly owing to a read error. The chain employs TRBV19 and TRBJ2-7, with 10 bases aligning to TRBD1. There are 13 residues in the CDR3. The germline V gene encodes CDR1 LNHDA and CDR2 SQIVND (reference sequence). CDR3 amino acids: CTSSPGQGYEQYF. The CDR3 DNA follows: TGTACCAGTTCCCCGGGACAGGGGTACGAGCAGTACTTC.

J is TRBJ2-7 and V is TRBV5-8, with D maybe TRBD1 (6 bases). The CDR3 totals 14 residues. V dropped 0 bases and J dropped 4 bases, with 11 bases sitting between them. Germline CDR1 SGHTS, CDR2 YDEGEE. This chain's CDR3 is CASSLVGGGYEQYF. DNA of the CDR3: TGTGCCAGCAGCTTGGTTGGGGGCGGGTACGAGCAGTACTTC.

The chain joins TRBV7-2 to TRBJ2-3; D is possibly TRBD1 (5 bases). CDR1 and CDR2 (germline): SGHTA, FQGNSA. The ends were cut back, 0 bases at V and 4 bases at J, with 11 bases in the middle. The CDR3 consists of 15 residues. The CDR3: CASSLAATAADTQYF. The CDR3 DNA is TGTGCCAGCAGCTTAGCTGCGACAGCCGCAGATACGCAGTATTTT.

The genes are TRBV5-1 and TRBJ2-3; D not certain. Per germline, CDR1 SGHRS and CDR2 YFSETQ. The CDR3 is 13 amino acids. V was trimmed by 0 bases and J by 5 bases, leaving 7 bases between them. For the CDR3, the DNA is TGCGCCAGCAGCTTGGTGACGGGAGATACGCAGTATTTT. It specifies CASSLVTGDTQYF.

This chain uses TRBV18 with TRBJ1-3, with 8 bases matching TRBD1. Germline loops: CDR1 KGHSH, CDR2 LQKENI. Losses at the gene ends were 6 bases for V and 4 bases for J; bases not matched to a gene: 5. The CDR3 extends over 14 amino acids. CDR3 DNA sequence: TGTGCCAGCTCGACAGGGGCGGCCGGAAACACCATATATTTT. It codes for CASSTGAAGNTIYF.

The chain uses TRBV10-1 and TRBJ2-7; D perhaps matches TRBD1 (6 bases). V lost 8 bases and J 2 bases, leaving 13 bases between the germline ends. Germline CDR1 is WNHNN and CDR2 is SYGVQD (reference sequence). The CDR3 has 13 amino acids. CDR3 DNA sequence: TGCGCCAGCCTCCGGGACACAACCTACGAGCAGTACTTC. Its translation: CASLRDTTYEQYF.

The rearrangement joins TRBV10-3 to TRBJ2-1; D perhaps matches TRBD2 (6 bases). Trimming took 0 bases from V and 10 from J, leaving 13 bases between them. Germline CDR1 is ENHRY and CDR2 is SYGVKD. This CDR3 has 14 residues. The CDR3 bases are TGTGCCATCAGTGAGTCTGGGGCGGGGAAAGAGCAGTTCTTC. Encoded protein: CAISESGAGKEQFF.

The V and J genes are TRBV25-1 and TRBJ1-2; TRBD1 is a possible D gene (5 bases). Trimming shortened V by 6 bases and J by 6 bases, and 20 bases separated the two germline ends. CDR3 size: 15 residues. CDR1 and CDR2 from the germline V gene are MGHDK and SYGVNS. The chain's CDR3 is CASSATNPRGNGYTF. The DNA for the CDR3 is TGTGCCAGCAGCGCGACGAACCCAAGGGGTAATGGCTACACCTTC.

This sequence joins TRBV19 and TRBJ1-5, with 8 bases that match TRBD1. The germline gives CDR1 LNHDA, CDR2 SQIVND (reference sequence). The CDR3 spans 13 residues. Trimming cost V 6 bases and J 9 bases; bases outside gene matches: 7. In DNA form, the CDR3 reads TGTGCCAGTAGGACAGACAGGGGCCGGCCCCAGCATTTT. This sequence encodes CASRTDRGRPQHF.

The table lists this clone with a count of one. The rearrangement uses TRBV7-2 and TRBJ2-5; D perhaps matches TRBD2 (6 bases). V lost 5 bases to trimming and J lost 2 bases, with 18 bases between them. Germline loops: CDR1 SGHTA, CDR2 FQGNSA. CDR3 length equals 16 residues. In DNA form, the CDR3 reads TGTGCCAGCAGCCCAGCGGCCGGGGGAGTACAAGAGACCCAGTACTTC. Translated, it gives CASSPAAGGVQETQYF.

V usage is TRBV7-2 and J usage is TRBJ2-3; D perhaps matches TRBD2 (6 bases). Germline V CDR1 and CDR2: SGHTA, FQGNSA. The germline V and J ends were trimmed by 5 bases and 10 bases, with 16 bases remaining between them. This CDR3 has 13 amino acids. This CDR3 reads CASSPRRELAQYF. CDR3 bases: TGTGCCAGCAGCCCGCGCCGGGAGCTAGCGCAGTATTTT.

J is TRBJ2-3 and V is TRBV2; D ambiguous. The V gene lost 4 bases and the J gene lost 1 base, with 9 bases spanning the gap. Per the germline V gene, CDR1 is SNHLY and CDR2 is FYNNEI. The CDR3 is 14 residues long. CDR3 sequence: CASSVLRGTDTQYF. CDR3 nucleotides: TGTGCCAGCAGTGTGCTCCGAGGCACAGATACGCAGTATTTT.

This rearrangement joins TRBV27 to TRBJ2-1; 7 bases are shared with TRBD2. Germline trimming cut 1 base from V and 4 bases from J; bases unmatched to any gene: 1. The germline V gene has CDR1 MNHEY and CDR2 SMNVEV (reference sequence). The CDR3 runs 14 residues. The CDR3 spells CASSLWEGYNEQFF. Written as DNA, the CDR3 is TGTGCCAGCAGTTTATGGGAGGGGTACAATGAGCAGTTCTTC.

This rearrangement joins TRBV27 to TRBJ2-3, with 11 bases that match TRBD2. Germline-derived CDR1 and CDR2 are MNHEY and SMNVEV (reference sequence). The CDR3 extends over 16 amino acids. Trimming at V came to 3 bases and at J to 4 bases, leaving 6 bases not matched to a gene. The CDR3 is CASSFLLAGGSDTQYF. The CDR3 bases are TGTGCCAGCAGTTTCCTCCTAGCGGGAGGTTCAGATACGCAGTATTTT.

The chain employs TRBV28 and TRBJ1-1; a weak D match, TRBD1 (5 bases). The CDR3 has 14 residues. Deletions cut 4 bases from V and 5 bases from J, with 14 bases between. Germline V gives CDR1 MDHEN, CDR2 SYDVKM. CDR3 in DNA: TGTGCCAGCAGTTCAACCGGCCGGGGGACTGAAGCTTTCTTT. Translated: CASSSTGRGTEAFF.

The V and J genes are TRBV24-1 and TRBJ1-5; D gene uncertain. Germline V CDR1 and CDR2: KGHDR, SFDVKD. V was trimmed by 2 bases and J by 0 bases, leaving 13 bases between them. This CDR3 spans 17 amino acids. The CDR3 sequence is CATSDSGPAFSNQPQHF. For the CDR3, the DNA is TGTGCCACCAGTGATTCAGGTCCCGCCTTTAGCAATCAGCCCCAGCATTTT.

This chain joins TRBV11-2 and TRBJ1-4; 7 nucleotides line up with TRBD1. The CDR3 covers 15 residues. V lost 0 bases, J lost 8 bases, and 6 bases stayed unmatched. Germline V lookup: CDR1 SGHAT, CDR2 FQNNGV. The CDR3 DNA reads as TGTGCCAGCAGCTTAGATGGACAGGCGCTAGAAAAACTGTTTTTT. Amino acids: CASSLDGQALEKLFF.

The CDR3 sequence is CASRRAANTGELFF. The CDR3 DNA is TGTGCCAGCCGGCGGGCCGCGAACACCGGGGAGCTGTTTTTT. This chain connects TRBV7-9 to TRBJ2-2; weak D call: TRBD2 (5 bases). The CDR3 is made up of 14 amino acids. CDR1 and CDR2 from the germline V gene are SEHNR and FQNEAQ (reference sequence). Trimming pared 8 bases from V and 0 bases from J, leaving 10 bases between.

V gene TRBV6-5 combines with J gene TRBJ2-7, with D possibly being TRBD2 (6 bases). The CDR3 totals 15 residues. V was cut by 3 bases and J by 0 bases, with 12 bases left in between. Germline CDR1 reads MNHEY; CDR2 reads SVGAGI. The CDR3 is CASSYYGTGSYEQYF. The CDR3 bases are TGTGCCAGCAGTTATTACGGGACTGGCTCCTACGAGCAGTACTTC.

The chain carries TRBV9 and TRBJ1-3; D is undetermined. Germline V gene sequence: CDR1 SGDLS, CDR2 YYNGEE. The CDR3 has 14 residues. V was cut by 5 bases and J by 4 bases, with 13 bases left in between. The CDR3 DNA follows: TGTGCCAGCAGTGCCAGCGGGTTCGGAAACACCATATATTTT. It specifies CASSASGFGNTIYF.

This clone is a singleton in its sample. The rearrangement joins TRBV7-6 to TRBJ2-7; 9 nucleotides agree with TRBD1. The CDR3 is 18 amino acids. V lost 5 bases and J lost 1; bases outside the gene matches: 15. CDR1 is SGHVS and CDR2 is FNYEAQ in the germline V gene. The CDR3 DNA sequence: TGTGCCAGCAGCCTTATACCCGCTCCGGGACAGGGATCCTACGAGCAGTACTTC. Protein: CASSLIPAPGQGSYEQYF.

V gene TRBV5-4 combines with J gene TRBJ1-1, with D possibly being TRBD1 (6 bases). The length of the CDR3 is 16 residues. Trimming shortened V by 0 bases and J by 0 bases, and 12 bases separated the two germline ends. Germline V gives CDR1 SGHNT, CDR2 YYREEE (reference sequence). CDR3 in DNA: TGTGCCAGCAGCTTGGCGTTTGCAGGGGTGAACACTGAAGCTTTCTTT. Translation gives CASSLAFAGVNTEAFF.

This sequence joins TRBV10-3 and TRBJ1-1; TRBD1 agrees at 7 bases. Germline loops: CDR1 ENHRY, CDR2 SYGVKD. The trim removed 10 bases at V and 4 bases at J, leaving 6 bases unmatched. CDR3 size: 12 residues. Written as DNA, the CDR3 is TGTGCCACACAGGGGAGTGCCACTGAAGCTTTCTTT. Protein sequence: CATQGSATEAFF.

In the case of this clone: The junction shows a germline mismatch at one end, possibly a read error. This sequence joins TRBV7-9 and TRBJ2-1; TRBD2 agrees at 15 bases. CDR3 length equals 17 residues. CDR1 SEHNR and CDR2 FQNEAQ come from the germline V gene (reference sequence). The CDR3 spells CASSSRTSGGGYKEQFF. CDR3 coding DNA: TGTGCCAGCAGCTCCCGGACTAGCGGGGGGGGCTACAAAGAGCAGTTCTTC.

The chain has TRBV28 and TRBJ1-2; D perhaps matches TRBD1 (5 bases). The CDR3 covers 13 residues. The V gene's germline CDR1 is MDHEN and CDR2 SYDVKM. V was trimmed by 3 bases and J by 4 bases, leaving 9 bases between them. The CDR3 reads CASSFGGSYGYTF. The CDR3 nucleotides read TGTGCCAGCAGTTTCGGGGGATCCTATGGCTACACCTTC.

In this sample, this clone turned up once. The rearrangement links TRBV10-3 to TRBJ2-2; TRBD1 aligns across 8 bases. The CDR3 is 16 residues long. Looked up from germline, CDR1 is ENHRY and CDR2 is SYGVKD. Unmatched junction bases numbered 15, after V lost 9 bases and J lost 6 bases. CDR3 residues: CAMNAGGEIFAGELFF. The CDR3 DNA is TGTGCCATGAACGCAGGGGGCGAAATTTTTGCCGGGGAGCTGTTTTTT.

V is TRBV3-1 (or the pseudogene TRBV3-2) and J is TRBJ2-5; possibly TRBD1 for D (6 bases). V was clipped by 3 bases and J by 1 base, with 12 bases between them. The CDR3 sequence is 15 residues long. Germline-derived CDR1 and CDR2 are LGHDT and YNNKEL (reference sequence). CDR3 amino acids: CASSQSTGSQETQYF. In DNA, the CDR3 is TGTGCCAGCAGCCAGTCCACAGGGAGCCAAGAGACCCAGTACTTC.

The V call is TRBV19, the J call TRBJ2-6; 8 bases line up with TRBD1. Losses at the gene ends were 4 bases for V and 0 bases for J; bases not matched to a gene: 2. The CDR3 spans 16 residues. Looked up from germline, CDR1 is LNHDA and CDR2 is SQIVND (reference sequence). The CDR3 coding sequence is TGTGCCAGTAGTACCCAGGGGGCCTCTGGGGCCAACGTCCTGACTTTC. It translates to CASSTQGASGANVLTF.

V usage is TRBV5-1 and J usage is TRBJ2-1; 12 bases fit TRBD2. This CDR3 has 17 residues. Germline CDR1 and CDR2: SGHRS and YFSETQ. The J segment lost 4 bases and the V segment lost 4 bases, leaving 9 bases of the junction unmatched. CDR3: CASSPRTSGNLYNEQFF. CDR3 DNA sequence: TGCGCCAGCAGCCCAAGGACTAGCGGGAATCTATACAATGAGCAGTTCTTC.

J is TRBJ2-2 and V is TRBV7-2, with 10 nucleotides matching TRBD2. This CDR3 has 17 residues. Germline V CDR1 and CDR2: SGHTA, FQGNSA. The V segment lost 0 bases and the J segment 6 bases; nucleotides outside the gene matches: 7. The CDR3 loop reads CASSLAPLAGAAGELFF. CDR3 nucleotides: TGTGCCAGCAGCTTAGCGCCCCTAGCGGGAGCGGCCGGGGAGCTGTTTTTT. The complete variable domain, with remaining parts taken from reference TRBV7-2 and TRBJ2-2, reads GAGVSQSPSNKVTEKGKDVELRCDPISGHTALYWYRQSLGQGLEFLIYFQGNSAPDKSGLPSDRFSAERTGGSVSTLTIQRTQQEDSAVYLCASSLAPLAGAAGELFFGEGSRLTVL.